These T cell receptor beta chains were read from a single sample in a study of CD8 T cells in Susac syndrome. Via MiXCR, TCRdb re-called the immunoSEQ multiplex PCR reads, giving one row per CDR3 protein. This table has 75,000 to 95,000 distinct CDR3 sequences, over 85% appearing once. The sample consisted of CD8+ T cells from PBMCs. The receptors shown here come from a human donor with Susac syndrome. The CDR3 runs from the conserved cysteine through the conserved F or W. The D gene is left open where the match is weak. The listing skips clone size in some rows; elsewhere it reads once, few, many or a size class.

V gene	clone size	CDR3 length	J gene	D gene	CDR3 DNA	CDR3 protein
TRBV29-1	.	13	TRBJ1-1	.	TGCAGCGTTGTCGAGGGAGGGTACACTGAAGCTTTCTTT	CSVVEGGYTEAFF
TRBV30	.	11	TRBJ1-2	.	TGTGCCTGGAGTGTTCTGGGGGGCTACACCTTC	CAWSVLGGYTF
TRBV20-1	once	15	TRBJ1-2	.	TGCAGTGCTAGGCCGAACAGGGATCCTAACTATGGCTACACCTTC	CSARPNRDPNYGYTF
TRBV20-1	.	14	TRBJ1-5	.	TGCAGTGCTAGTGTTGGGGACAAGGATCAGCCCCAGCATTTT	CSASVGDKDQPQHF
TRBV2	.	14	TRBJ1-2	TRBD1	TGTGCCAGCAGTGACGGACAGGGCGCCTATGGCTACACCTTC	CASSDGQGAYGYTF
TRBV15	.	16	TRBJ1-4	.	TGTGCCACCAGCAGAGATACCGCGGCGCCGGAGGAAAAACTGTTTTTT	CATSRDTAAPEEKLFF
TRBV3-1	.	16	TRBJ1-1	TRBD1	TGTGCCAGCAGCCTAGGGACAGGGGGAACCAACACTGAAGCTTTCTTT	CASSLGTGGTNTEAFF
TRBV3-1	.	15	TRBJ2-5	.	TGTGCCAGCAGCCAAGAGTATAGCGGCGAAGAGACCCAGTACTTC	CASSQEYSGEETQYF
TRBV6-6	.	14	TRBJ2-7	.	TGTGCCAGCATCTCACACGACAGGCCCTACGAGCAGTACTTC	CASISHDRPYEQYF
TRBV6-5	.	15	TRBJ1-3	TRBD1	TGTGCCAGCAGTTACTCGCGGGACAGTGGAAACACCATATATTTT	CASSYSRDSGNTIYF
TRBV20-1	.	12	TRBJ2-7	.	TGCAGTGCTATGCCGGCCTCCTACGAGCAGTACTTC	CSAMPASYEQYF
TRBV27	.	13	TRBJ2-1	.	TGTGCCAGCAGTATAGGACAACTTAATGAGCAGTTCTTC	CASSIGQLNEQFF
TRBV7-9	.	13	TRBJ2-1	TRBD1	TGTGCCAGCAGCTCGGACAGGGGCTATGAGCAGTTCTTC	CASSSDRGYEQFF
TRBV14	.	12	TRBJ1-1	.	TGTGCCAGCAGCCAAGTCTCCACTGAAGCTTTCTTT	CASSQVSTEAFF
TRBV4-1	.	13	TRBJ2-1	.	TGCGCCAGCAGCTTAGGGGTACCGGGTGAGCAGTTCTTC	CASSLGVPGEQFF
TRBV18	.	17	TRBJ1-4	TRBD1	TGTGCCAGCTCATCCGAGGACAGGGAACCAACTAATGAAAAACTGTTTTTT	CASSSEDREPTNEKLFF
TRBV19	.	15	TRBJ2-2	TRBD1	TGTGCCAGTAGAACCCAGGGGGCAGGCACCGGGGAGCTGTTTTTT	CASRTQGAGTGELFF
TRBV18	.	13	TRBJ2-7	.	TGTACCAGCTCACCGGGACACTCCTACGAGCAGTACTTC	CTSSPGHSYEQYF
TRBV7-2	.	16	TRBJ2-1	TRBD2	TGTGCCAGCAGCTTAGCCCCAGCGGGAGCCCTTGGTGAGCAGTTCTTC	CASSLAPAGALGEQFF
TRBV3-1	.	13	TRBJ1-5	.	TGTGCCAGCAGCCAAGTCTTAGGTCCTGGTTTTCATTTT	CASSQVLGPGFHF
TRBV15	.	15	TRBJ1-5	.	TGTGCCACCAGCAGGGAGACAGGTAGCAATCAGCCCCAGCATTTT	CATSRETGSNQPQHF
TRBV9	.	16	TRBJ2-3	.	TGTGCCAGCAGCGTAGTAGGGTACCCTAGCACAGATACGCAGTATTTT	CASSVVGYPSTDTQYF
TRBV28	.	15	TRBJ1-4	.	TGTGCCAGCAGTTTACGCCATGGGCCTAATGAAAAACTGTTTTTT	CASSLRHGPNEKLFF
TRBV18	.	16	TRBJ2-7	.	TGTGCCAGCTCACCACCCGCCATCCTCGGATCCTACGAGCAGTACTTC	CASSPPAILGSYEQYF
TRBV4-1	.	16	TRBJ2-1	TRBD2	TGCGCCAGCAGCCAGACGACTAGCGGGATCTACAATGAGCAGTTCTTC	CASSQTTSGIYNEQFF
TRBV27	.	15	TRBJ2-1	TRBD2	TGTGCCAGCAGTTCGCTAGCGGGAGGAAGTGGTGAGCAGTTCTTC	CASSSLAGGSGEQFF
TRBV7-2	.	18	TRBJ2-1	TRBD2	TGTGCCAGCAGCTTAGAGGCTAGCGGGAGGGCCAGGTTCCATGAGCAGTTCTTC	CASSLEASGRARFHEQFF
TRBV7-2	.	13	TRBJ1-5	TRBD1	TGTGCCAGCAGCACGGACAGGGATCAGCCCCAGCATTTT	CASSTDRDQPQHF
TRBV30	few	12	TRBJ2-7	TRBD1	TGTGCCTGGAGTGGGACAGGGCACGAGCAGTACTTC	CAWSGTGHEQYF
TRBV5-1	.	13	TRBJ1-2	.	TGCGCCAGCAGAGAAGGGGTAACGGAAGGCTACACCTTC	CASREGVTEGYTF
TRBV5-1	.	16	TRBJ2-1	.	TGCGCCAGCAGCTTTCGTGAAGCGGGCTTTAACAATGAGCAGTTCTTC	CASSFREAGFNNEQFF
TRBV20-1	.	15	TRBJ1-5	.	TGCAGTGCTAGAGATTCAGGGAATAGCAATCAGCCCCAGCATTTT	CSARDSGNSNQPQHF
TRBV2	.	14	TRBJ2-7	TRBD2	TGTGCCAGCGAAGGGACTACCAACTCCTACGAGCAGTACTTC	CASEGTTNSYEQYF
TRBV19	.	15	TRBJ2-3	TRBD1	TGTGCCAGTAGTCCGGACAGGGGGCTCACAGATACGCAGTATTTT	CASSPDRGLTDTQYF
TRBV6-5	once	15	TRBJ1-2	.	TGTGCCAGCAGTCCACCGGCGACGTTTGAAGGGGGCTACACCTTC	CASSPPATFEGGYTF
TRBV20-1	.	13	TRBJ2-3	.	TGCAGTGCTACCCAGATGGCGCCCGATACGCAGTATTTT	CSATQMAPDTQYF
TRBV3-1	.	16	TRBJ1-3	.	TGTGCCAGCAGCCCCCGGGGGGGGAACTCTGGAAACACCATATATTTT	CASSPRGGNSGNTIYF
TRBV5-1	few	15	TRBJ2-5	.	TGCGCCAGCAGCTTGTCTAGGACACGCCAAGAGACCCAGTACTTC	CASSLSRTRQETQYF
TRBV6-1	.	14	TRBJ1-3	TRBD1	TGTGCCAGCAGTTCGACAGGGGTGGTCGACACCATATATTTT	CASSSTGVVDTIYF
TRBV9	.	19	TRBJ2-3	TRBD2	TGTGCCAGCAGCGTAGACTGGGGACTAGCGGGAGGTGGCACAGATACGCAGTATTTT	CASSVDWGLAGGGTDTQYF
TRBV3-1	.	17	TRBJ2-5	.	TGTGCCAGCAGTCGCGAAGCCTGGAAAAAGTACCAAGAGACCCAGTACTTC	CASSREAWKKYQETQYF
TRBV2	few	15	TRBJ1-5	TRBD1	TGTGCCAGCAGCCGCGACAGGGGTAGCAATCAGCCCCAGCATTTT	CASSRDRGSNQPQHF
TRBV13	.	17	TRBJ1-1	.	TGTGCCAGCAGCTCCCCCTATATAGGGGAGATGGACACTGAAGCTTTCTTT	CASSSPYIGEMDTEAFF
TRBV7-8	.	19	TRBJ2-6	TRBD2	TGTGCCTTGGGAACTAGCGGGACGTTCATCTGGGCTGGGGCCAACGTCCTGACTTTC	CALGTSGTFIWAGANVLTF